The 26 T cell receptor beta chains listed next were all sequenced from one sample in a study of CD8 T cells in Susac syndrome. Reverse transcription of about 0.5 to 1 ug RNA used random hexamers. In TCRdb, the immunoSEQ multiplex PCR reads were re-called with MiXCR into one record per CDR3 protein. The sample shows about 160,000 distinct CDR3 sequences, roughly 93% of them seen only once. The sequenced sample was CD4+ T cells from PBMCs. The receptors shown here come from a human donor in good health.

This CDR3 is CASEGRQGLSNQPQHF. The CDR3 DNA is TGTGCCAGTGAGGGACGACAGGGGCTTAGCAATCAGCCCCAGCATTTT. This chain joins TRBV19 and TRBJ1-5, with 8 bases matching TRBD1. The CDR3 length is 16 residues. V was pared by 8 bases and J by 0 bases, with 9 bases of the junction left unmatched. Germline values: CDR1 LNHDA, CDR2 SQIVND (reference sequence).

This clonotype was seen a handful of times. This chain links TRBV3-1 with TRBJ2-7, with D unresolved. Germline V gene data show CDR1 as LGHDT and CDR2 as YNNKEL (reference sequence). This CDR3 is built from 14 residues. With 4 bases removed from V and 1 base from J, the gap between germline ends came to 11 bases. The CDR3 DNA follows: TGTGCCAGCAGCCCCAACAGAGTTTCCTACGAGCAGTACTTC. This gives the protein CASSPNRVSYEQYF.

The V and J genes are TRBV5-1 and TRBJ2-7; D is possibly TRBD2 (5 bases). The V end lost 1 base, the J end lost 6 bases, and 11 bases lay between the germline ends. Germline assignment: CDR1 SGHRS and CDR2 YFSETQ. This CDR3 spans 13 amino acids. The DNA for the CDR3 is TGCGCCAGCAGCTTGAACGAGAGGGCCGAGCAGTACTTC. Translated: CASSLNERAEQYF. The full variable domain, rest sourced from reference TRBV5-1 and TRBJ2-7, is KAGVTQTPRYLIKTRGQQVTLSCSPISGHRSVSWYQQTPGQGLQFLFEYFSETQRNKGNFPGRFSGRQFSNSRSEMNVSTLELGDSALYLCASSLNERAEQYFGPGTRLTVT.

This clonotype occurred a few times. This chain connects TRBV6-5 to TRBJ2-1, with D perhaps given as TRBD1 or TRBD2 (5 bases each). The CDR3 runs to 15 residues. The germline V gene has CDR1 MNHEY and CDR2 SVGAGI. Trimming removed 0 bases at V and 4 bases at J, with 10 bases between. The CDR3 coding sequence is TGTGCCAGCAGTTACTCGAGGGGCCCTTACAATGAGCAGTTCTTC. It specifies CASSYSRGPYNEQFF.

This clonotype was detected a few times. The chain has TRBV30 and TRBJ2-7, with 13 positions matching TRBD2. After removal of 1 base from V and 10 bases from J, the junction contained 10 bases not matched to a gene. CDR3 length: 15 amino acids. Germline CDR1 GTSNPN, CDR2 SVGIG (reference sequence). The DNA of the CDR3 is TGTGCCTGGAGTGCAAAAGGACTAGCGGGGGTGGATCAGTACTTC. Encoded protein: CAWSAKGLAGVDQYF.

This clonotype was recorded a few times. As DNA, the CDR3 is TGTGCCAGCAGTTTAGGGCTAGCGGCAGATACGCAGTATTTT. Its protein product is CASSLGLAADTQYF. The chain links TRBV12-3 or TRBV12-4 to TRBJ2-3; 7 bases agree with TRBD2. Losses at the gene ends were 1 base for V and 4 bases for J; bases not matched to a gene: 2. The CDR3 length is 14 residues.

This clonotype was observed once. The rearrangement uses TRBV3-1 and TRBJ1-1; TRBD1 might be the D (5 bases). The CDR3 is made up of 15 amino acids. The germline CDR1 and CDR2 sequences are LGHDT and YNNKEL (reference sequence). Trimming removed 4 bases at V and 3 bases at J, with 15 bases between. Here the CDR3 reads CASSPHLGVDTEAFF. DNA for the CDR3: TGTGCCAGCAGCCCACACTTAGGGGTAGACACTGAAGCTTTCTTT.

The V call is TRBV9, the J call TRBJ1-1, with unresolved D. Trimming took 0 bases from V and 1 from J, leaving 7 bases between them. The CDR3 runs 14 residues. Germline loops: CDR1 SGDLS, CDR2 YYNGEE. In DNA form, the CDR3 reads TGTGCCAGCAGCGTAGAAGGAGGGAACACTGAAGCTTTCTTT. Encoded protein: CASSVEGGNTEAFF.

The rearrangement joins TRBV5-1 to TRBJ2-3; D is unclear. Trimming left V 9 bases short and J 2 bases short, with 13 bases between. This CDR3 region has 13 residues. CDR1 and CDR2 (germline): SGHRS, YFSETQ. The CDR3 reads CATGQASTDTQYF. The CDR3 region has the DNA TGCGCCACCGGGCAGGCATCCACAGATACGCAGTATTTT. The full variable domain, rest sourced from reference TRBV5-1 and TRBJ2-3, is KAGVTQTPRYLIKTRGQQVTLSCSPISGHRSVSWYQQTPGQGLQFLFEYFSETQRNKGNFPGRFSGRQFSNSRSEMNVSTLELGDSALYLCATGQASTDTQYFGPGTRLTVL.

V is TRBV12-5 and J is TRBJ1-5; 8 nucleotides agree with TRBD1. V was pared by 1 base and J by 6 bases, with 5 bases of the junction left unmatched. The CDR3 totals 15 residues. From germline, CDR1 is LGHNT and CDR2 FRNRAP. For the CDR3, the DNA is TGTGCTAGTGGTTTGGGCGGCAGGGGGCTTCAGCCCCAGCATTTT. This sequence encodes CASGLGGRGLQPQHF.

The V and J genes are TRBV29-1 and TRBJ1-2; D possibly corresponds to TRBD1 (5 bases). Germline V gene sequence: CDR1 SQVTM, CDR2 ANQGSEA. The CDR3 is 11 residues long. V was cut by 4 bases and J by 8 bases, with 11 bases left in between. This chain's CDR3 is CSVGGVGGYTF. CDR3 nucleotide sequence: TGCAGCGTTGGAGGGGTGGGGGGCTACACCTTC.

The chain links TRBV4-1 to TRBJ2-1; D unclear. This CDR3 is built from 15 residues. The V end lost 0 bases, the J end lost 7 bases, and 13 bases lay between the germline ends. Germline assignment: CDR1 MGHRA and CDR2 YSYEKL. CDR3 region: CASSQDRVLMNEQFF. The CDR3 coding sequence is TGCGCCAGCAGCCAAGATCGAGTACTAATGAATGAGCAGTTCTTC.

The rearrangement links TRBV12-3 or TRBV12-4 to TRBJ2-7, with 10 nucleotides matching TRBD1. V was pared by 5 bases and J by 4 bases, with 11 bases of the junction left unmatched. The CDR3 loop spans 16 amino acids. The CDR3 sequence: CASSGLGTGVAYEQYF. The CDR3 DNA is TGTGCCAGCAGTGGCCTGGGGACAGGGGTGGCGTACGAGCAGTACTTC.

The gene calls are TRBV12-3 or TRBV12-4 and TRBJ2-6, with D uncertain. V shed 7 bases and J shed 0 bases, with 7 bases lying between them. The length of the CDR3 is 14 residues. The CDR3 sequence is CASNRVSGANVLTF. The CDR3 DNA sequence: TGTGCCAGCAATAGGGTCTCTGGGGCCAACGTCCTGACTTTC.

The CDR3 coding sequence is TGCAGTGCCCCAGAACGGAACTCCTACAATGAGCAGTTCTTC. Residues: CSAPERNSYNEQFF. The chain employs TRBV20-1 and TRBJ2-1; no reliable D call. This CDR3 is built from 14 residues. Looked up from germline, CDR1 is DFQATT and CDR2 is SNEGSKA (reference sequence). V was trimmed by 6 bases and J by 0 bases, leaving 12 bases between them.

J is TRBJ2-6 and V is TRBV7-3, with D perhaps matching TRBD1 or TRBD2 (6 bases each). V was pared by 6 bases and J by 4 bases, with 13 bases between. This CDR3 has 15 amino acids. CDR1 and CDR2 (germline): SGHTA, FQGTGA. CDR3 DNA: TGTGCCAGCAGTATCTGGGGGGCCGGGGCCAACGTCCTGACTTTC. As protein: CASSIWGAGANVLTF.

Worth noting for this clonotype: The CDR3 does not close with the conserved phenylalanine or tryptophan, likely indicating a read error. V and J are TRBV30 and TRBJ1-6, with 7 bases lining up with TRBD1. CDR1 and CDR2 from the germline V gene are GTSNPN and SVGIG (reference sequence). The CDR3 contains 13 residues. The V segment lost 1 base and the J segment 10 bases; nucleotides outside the gene matches: 4. In DNA, the CDR3 is TGTGCCTGGAGTGACCAGGGGGTATCACCCCTCCACCTT. Translation gives CAWSDQGVSPLHL.

The gene calls are TRBV4-2 and TRBJ1-2; D is ambiguous. The CDR3 runs 13 residues. CDR1 and CDR2 (germline): LGHNA, YNFKEQ. The V end lost 1 base, the J end lost 1 base, and 4 bases lay between the germline ends. The CDR3 reads CASSQGINYGYTF. The CDR3 coding sequence is TGTGCCAGCAGCCAAGGCATTAACTATGGCTACACCTTC.

The chain links TRBV2 to TRBJ2-7; D is unresolved. CDR1 is SNHLY, CDR2 FYNNEI, per germline. The CDR3 extends over 10 amino acids. Trimming removed 6 bases at V and 3 bases at J, with 3 bases between. The CDR3 nucleotides read TGTGCCAGCAGCAACTACGAGCAGTACTTC. Protein product: CASSNYEQYF.

This chain links TRBV19 with TRBJ2-7; 13 bases are shared with TRBD2. V lost 5 bases to trimming and J lost 3 bases; unmatched junction nucleotides: 4. This CDR3 is 15 amino acids long. The germline V gene encodes CDR1 LNHDA and CDR2 SQIVND (reference sequence). The CDR3 reads CASSSRTSGGYEQYF. In nucleotides, the CDR3 is TGTGCCAGTAGTTCAAGGACTAGCGGGGGCTACGAGCAGTACTTC.

V usage is TRBV2 and J usage is TRBJ2-7; TRBD1 might be the D (7 bases). With 9 bases removed from V and 4 bases from J, the gap between germline ends came to 19 bases. CDR3 length: 14 amino acids. Germline V gene lookup returns CDR1 SNHLY and CDR2 FYNNEI. Written as DNA, the CDR3 is TGTGCCAGTCAGGGGGGTACTGGGGCTTACGAGCAGTACTTC. Translating gives CASQGGTGAYEQYF.

The rearrangement uses TRBV5-4 and TRBJ1-2; D gene unclear. This CDR3 has 15 amino acids. Per the germline V gene, CDR1 is SGHNT and CDR2 is YYREEE (reference sequence). The ends were cut back, 4 bases at V and 2 bases at J, with 15 bases in the middle. Written as DNA, the CDR3 is TGTGCCAGCAGCCCGGTCAGAGGAGGGAACTATGGCTACACCTTC. This sequence encodes CASSPVRGGNYGYTF.

The rearrangement joins TRBV6-2 or TRBV6-3 to TRBJ2-4, with 11 nucleotides matching TRBD1. The germline CDR1 and CDR2 sequences are MNHEY and SVGEGT. This CDR3 spans 15 amino acids. J lost 7 bases, V lost 0 bases, and 2 bases had no gene match. The CDR3 reads CASSYSGTGGNIQYF. The CDR3 DNA reads as TGTGCCAGCAGTTACTCCGGGACAGGGGGGAACATTCAGTACTTC.

The gene calls are TRBV2 and TRBJ1-1; D remains unclear. The CDR3 loop spans 15 amino acids. The germline gives CDR1 SNHLY, CDR2 FYNNEI. V lost 8 bases and J lost 4, with 20 bases in between. CDR3 nucleotide sequence: TGTGCCAGCTTAGGGCCCGGTGGGGTTGGCACTGAAGCTTTCTTT. Its protein product is CASLGPGGVGTEAFF.

The rearrangement uses TRBV20-1 and TRBJ1-1; D possibly corresponds to TRBD1 (5 bases). This CDR3 region has 13 residues. The germline V gene encodes CDR1 DFQATT and CDR2 SNEGSKA (reference sequence). V was shortened by 0 bases and J by 11 bases, with 16 bases between the two germline ends. The CDR3 sequence: CSARDPAGMGAFF. In DNA form, the CDR3 reads TGCAGTGCTAGAGATCCCGCAGGGATGGGGGCTTTCTTT.

V gene TRBV13 combines with J gene TRBJ2-2; D call uncertain. Germline V gives CDR1 PRHDT, CDR2 FYEKMQ (reference sequence). This CDR3 spans 15 amino acids. Trimming took off 4 bases at V and 0 bases at J, with 9 bases between the two ends. CDR3 sequence: CASSSLVTNTGELFF. The CDR3 DNA reads as TGTGCCAGCAGCTCCCTAGTGACGAACACCGGGGAGCTGTTTTTT. The entire variable domain, with the rest obtained from reference TRBV13 and TRBJ2-2, is as follows: AAGVIQSPRHLIKEKRETATLKCYPIPRHDTVYWYQQGPGQDPQFLISFYEKMQSDKGSIPDRFSAQQFSDYHSELNMSSLELGDSALYFCASSSLVTNTGELFFGEGSRLTVL.